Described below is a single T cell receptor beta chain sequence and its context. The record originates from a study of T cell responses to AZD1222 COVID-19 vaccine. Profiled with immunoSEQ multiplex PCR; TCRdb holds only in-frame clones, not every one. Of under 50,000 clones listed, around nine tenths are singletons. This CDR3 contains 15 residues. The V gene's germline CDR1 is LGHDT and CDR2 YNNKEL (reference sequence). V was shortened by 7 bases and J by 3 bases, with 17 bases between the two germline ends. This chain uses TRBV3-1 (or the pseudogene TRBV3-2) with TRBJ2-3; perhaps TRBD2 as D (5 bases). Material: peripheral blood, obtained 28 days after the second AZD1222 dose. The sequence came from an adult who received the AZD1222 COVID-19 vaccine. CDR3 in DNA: TGTGCCAGCAAGCAATCGGGGTACGAAACAGATACGCAGTATTTT. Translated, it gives CASKQSGYETDTQYF.